The T cell receptor beta chain described here comes from a study of control samples from healthy donors and cancer patients. Sequencing used immunoSEQ multiplex PCR; TCRdb keeps in-frame clones, though not all of them. The table has roughly 160,000 clones, around 88% seen once. Germline trimming cut 5 bases from V and 3 bases from J; bases unmatched to any gene: 7. Germline CDR1 and CDR2: MNHEY and SVGAGI. The length of the CDR3 is 15 residues. The source of this sequence is a woman in her thirties in good health. The source material was blood. The genes are TRBV6-5 and TRBJ1-3; 7 nucleotides line up with TRBD1. CDR3 amino acids: CASSPGQLGGNTIYF. The CDR3 bases are TGTGCCAGCAGTCCGGGACAGTTGGGTGGAAACACCATATATTTT.